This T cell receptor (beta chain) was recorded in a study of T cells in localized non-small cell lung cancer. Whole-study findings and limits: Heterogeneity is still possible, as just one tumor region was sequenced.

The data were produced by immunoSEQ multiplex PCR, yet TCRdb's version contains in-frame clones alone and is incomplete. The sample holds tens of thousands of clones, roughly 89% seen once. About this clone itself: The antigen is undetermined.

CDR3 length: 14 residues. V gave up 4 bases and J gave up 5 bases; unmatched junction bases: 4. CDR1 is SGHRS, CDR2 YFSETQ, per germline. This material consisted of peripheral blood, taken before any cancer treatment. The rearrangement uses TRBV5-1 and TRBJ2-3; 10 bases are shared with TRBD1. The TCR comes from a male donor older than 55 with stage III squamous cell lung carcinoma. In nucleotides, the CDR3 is TGCGCCAGCAGCCCGGGACAGGGGAAAGATACGCAGTATTTT. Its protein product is CASSPGQGKDTQYF.